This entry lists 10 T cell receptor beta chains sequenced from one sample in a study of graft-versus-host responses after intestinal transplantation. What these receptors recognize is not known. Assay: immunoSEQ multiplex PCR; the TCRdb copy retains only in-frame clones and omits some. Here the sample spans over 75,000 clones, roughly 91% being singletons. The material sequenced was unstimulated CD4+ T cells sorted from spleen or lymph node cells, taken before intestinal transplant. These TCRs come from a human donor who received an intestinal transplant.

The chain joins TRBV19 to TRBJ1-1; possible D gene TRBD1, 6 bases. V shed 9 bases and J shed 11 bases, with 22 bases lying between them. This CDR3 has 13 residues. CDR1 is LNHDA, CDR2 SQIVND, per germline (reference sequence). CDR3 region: CASSLGGSVRAFF. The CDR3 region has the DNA TGTGCCAGCTCCTTAGGGGGATCGGTGCGTGCTTTCTTT.

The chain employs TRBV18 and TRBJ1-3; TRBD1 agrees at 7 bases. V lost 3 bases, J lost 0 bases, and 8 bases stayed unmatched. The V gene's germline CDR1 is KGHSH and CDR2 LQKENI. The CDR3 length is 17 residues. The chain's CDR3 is CASSPGGQTGSGNTIYF. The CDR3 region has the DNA TGTGCCAGCTCACCGGGGGGACAGACCGGCTCTGGAAACACCATATATTTT.

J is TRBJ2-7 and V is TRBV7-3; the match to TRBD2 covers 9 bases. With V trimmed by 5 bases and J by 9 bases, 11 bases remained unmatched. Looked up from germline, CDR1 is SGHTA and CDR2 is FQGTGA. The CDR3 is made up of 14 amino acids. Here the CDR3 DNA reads TGTGCCAGCAGCCAAGCGGCGGGGGGGCGGGTGCAGTACTTC. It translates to CASSQAAGGRVQYF.

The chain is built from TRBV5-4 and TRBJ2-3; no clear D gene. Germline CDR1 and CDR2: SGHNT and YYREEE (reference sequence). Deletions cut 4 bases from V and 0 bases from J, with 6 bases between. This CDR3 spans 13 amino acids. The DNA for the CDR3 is TGTGCCAGCAGCCCTCCGAGCACAGATACGCAGTATTTT. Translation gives CASSPPSTDTQYF.

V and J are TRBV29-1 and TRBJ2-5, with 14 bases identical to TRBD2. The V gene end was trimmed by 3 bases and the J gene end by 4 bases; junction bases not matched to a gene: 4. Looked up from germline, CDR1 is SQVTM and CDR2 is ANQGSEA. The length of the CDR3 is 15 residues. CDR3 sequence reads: CSVDLTSGRGETQYF. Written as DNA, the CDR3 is TGCAGCGTTGACCTGACTAGCGGGAGGGGAGAGACCCAGTACTTC. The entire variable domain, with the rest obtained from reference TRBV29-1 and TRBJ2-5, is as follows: SAVISQKPSRDICQRGTSLTIQCQVDSQVTMMFWYRQQPGQSLTLIATANQGSEATYESGFVIDKFPISRPNLTFSTLTVSNMSPEDSSIYLCSVDLTSGRGETQYFGPGTRLLVL.

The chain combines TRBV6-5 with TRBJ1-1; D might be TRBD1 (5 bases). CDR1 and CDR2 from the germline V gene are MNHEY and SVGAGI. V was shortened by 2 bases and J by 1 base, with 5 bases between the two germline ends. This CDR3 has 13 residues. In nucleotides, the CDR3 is TGTGCCAGCAGTTACACAGGGAACACTGAAGCTTTCTTT. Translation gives CASSYTGNTEAFF.

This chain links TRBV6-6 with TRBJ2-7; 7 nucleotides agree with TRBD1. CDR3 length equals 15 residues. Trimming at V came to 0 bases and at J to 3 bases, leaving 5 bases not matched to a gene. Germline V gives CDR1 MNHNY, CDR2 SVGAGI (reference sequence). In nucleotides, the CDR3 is TGTGCCAGCAGTTACTCTGGGCCAGGGGGCTACGAGCAGTACTTC. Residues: CASSYSGPGGYEQYF.

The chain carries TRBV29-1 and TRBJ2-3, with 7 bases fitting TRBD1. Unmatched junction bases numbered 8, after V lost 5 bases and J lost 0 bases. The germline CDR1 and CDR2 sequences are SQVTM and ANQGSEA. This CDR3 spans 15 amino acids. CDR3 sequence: CSVLSEGASTDTQYF. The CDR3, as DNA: TGCAGCGTTCTCTCAGAGGGGGCTAGCACAGATACGCAGTATTTT.

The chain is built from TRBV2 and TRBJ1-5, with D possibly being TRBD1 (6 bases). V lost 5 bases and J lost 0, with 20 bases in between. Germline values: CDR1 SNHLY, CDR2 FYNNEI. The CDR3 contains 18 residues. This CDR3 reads CASSKDSKGSYSNQPQHF. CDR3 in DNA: TGTGCCAGCAGTAAGGACAGCAAGGGCTCGTATAGCAATCAGCCCCAGCATTTT.

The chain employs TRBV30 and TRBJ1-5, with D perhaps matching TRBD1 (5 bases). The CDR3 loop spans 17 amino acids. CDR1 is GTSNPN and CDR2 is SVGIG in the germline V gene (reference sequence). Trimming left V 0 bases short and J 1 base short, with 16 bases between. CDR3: CAWSVRGLRQSNQPQHF. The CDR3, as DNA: TGTGCCTGGAGTGTACGTGGTCTGAGACAGAGCAATCAGCCCCAGCATTTT. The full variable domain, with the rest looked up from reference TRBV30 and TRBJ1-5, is SQTIHQWPATLVQPVGSPLSLECTVEGTSNPNLYWYRQAAGRGLQLLFYSVGIGQISSEVPQNLSASRPQDRQFILSSKKLLLSDSGFYLCAWSVRGLRQSNQPQHFGDGTRLSIL.